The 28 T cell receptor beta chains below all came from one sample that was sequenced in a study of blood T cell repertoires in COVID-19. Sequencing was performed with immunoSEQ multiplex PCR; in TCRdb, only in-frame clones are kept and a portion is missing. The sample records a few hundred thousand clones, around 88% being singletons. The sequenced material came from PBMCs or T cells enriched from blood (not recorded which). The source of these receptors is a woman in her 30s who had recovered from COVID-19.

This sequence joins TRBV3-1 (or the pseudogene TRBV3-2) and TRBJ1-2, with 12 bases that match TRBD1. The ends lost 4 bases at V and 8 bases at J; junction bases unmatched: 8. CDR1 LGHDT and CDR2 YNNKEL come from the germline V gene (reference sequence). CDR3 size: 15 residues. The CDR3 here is CASSPGTGGVWGYTF. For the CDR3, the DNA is TGTGCCAGCAGCCCTGGGACAGGGGGCGTTTGGGGCTACACCTTC.

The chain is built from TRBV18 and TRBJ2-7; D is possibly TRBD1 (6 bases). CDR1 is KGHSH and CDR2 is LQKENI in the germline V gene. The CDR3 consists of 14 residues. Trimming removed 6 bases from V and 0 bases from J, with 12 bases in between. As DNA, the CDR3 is TGTGCCAGCTCCCCTAGGGACAACTCCTACGAGCAGTACTTC. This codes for CASSPRDNSYEQYF. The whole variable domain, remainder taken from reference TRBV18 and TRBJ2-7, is NAGVMQNPRHLVRRRGQEARLRCSPMKGHSHVYWYRQLPEEGLKFMVYLQKENIIDESGMPKERFSAEFPKEGPSILRIQQVVRGDSAAYFCASSPRDNSYEQYFGPGTRLTVT.

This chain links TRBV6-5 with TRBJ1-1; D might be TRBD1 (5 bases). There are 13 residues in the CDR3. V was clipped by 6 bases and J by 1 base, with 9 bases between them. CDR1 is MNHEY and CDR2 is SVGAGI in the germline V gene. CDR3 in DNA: TGTGCCAGCAGATACGGACAGAACACTGAAGCTTTCTTT. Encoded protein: CASRYGQNTEAFF.

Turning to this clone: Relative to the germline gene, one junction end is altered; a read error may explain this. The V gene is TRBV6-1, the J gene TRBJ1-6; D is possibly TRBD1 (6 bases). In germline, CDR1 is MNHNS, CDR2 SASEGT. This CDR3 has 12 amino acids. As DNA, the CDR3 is TGTGCCAGCAGTGAAGTGGCAGGGGAGATCTGCTTT. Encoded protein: CASSEVAGEICF.

Here the CDR3 reads CASSTGTGLGETQYF. CDR3 bases: TGTGCCAGTAGTACCGGGACAGGGCTCGGAGAGACCCAGTACTTC. This chain uses TRBV19 with TRBJ2-5; 9 bases agree with TRBD1. CDR3 length: 15 residues. Germline CDR1 LNHDA, CDR2 SQIVND (reference sequence). V dropped 4 bases and J dropped 4; count of bases not matched to a gene: 7.

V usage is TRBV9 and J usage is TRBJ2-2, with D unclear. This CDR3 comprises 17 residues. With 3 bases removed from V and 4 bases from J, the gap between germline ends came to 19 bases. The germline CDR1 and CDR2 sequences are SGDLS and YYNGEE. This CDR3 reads CASSAYITTDLTGELFF. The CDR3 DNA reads TGTGCCAGCAGCGCCTACATCACAACAGATCTCACCGGGGAGCTGTTTTTT.

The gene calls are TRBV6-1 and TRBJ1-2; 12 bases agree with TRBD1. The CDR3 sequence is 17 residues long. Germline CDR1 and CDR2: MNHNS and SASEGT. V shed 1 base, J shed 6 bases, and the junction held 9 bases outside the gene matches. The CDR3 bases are TGTGCCAGCAGTGAAGTCGATCCGGGACAGGGGGCAAATGGCTACACCTTC. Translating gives CASSEVDPGQGANGYTF.

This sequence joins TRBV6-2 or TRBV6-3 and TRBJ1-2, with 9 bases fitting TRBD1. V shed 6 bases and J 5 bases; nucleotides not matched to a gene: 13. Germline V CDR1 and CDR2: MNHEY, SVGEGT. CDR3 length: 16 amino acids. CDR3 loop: CASSDAGQGYRYGYTF. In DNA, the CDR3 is TGTGCCAGCAGCGACGCCGGACAGGGGTATCGGTATGGCTACACCTTC.

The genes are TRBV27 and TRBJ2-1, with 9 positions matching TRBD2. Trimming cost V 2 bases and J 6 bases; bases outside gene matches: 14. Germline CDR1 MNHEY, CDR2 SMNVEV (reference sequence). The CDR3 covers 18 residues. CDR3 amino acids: CASSLPGWASGIGNEQFF. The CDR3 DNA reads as TGTGCCAGCAGTTTACCAGGGTGGGCTAGCGGGATCGGCAATGAGCAGTTCTTC.

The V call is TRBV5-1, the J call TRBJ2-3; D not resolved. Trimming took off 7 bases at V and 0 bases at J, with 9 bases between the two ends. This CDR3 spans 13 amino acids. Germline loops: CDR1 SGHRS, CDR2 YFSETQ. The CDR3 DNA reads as TGCGCCAGCTCAAGCGTAAGCACAGATACGCAGTATTTT. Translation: CASSSVSTDTQYF.

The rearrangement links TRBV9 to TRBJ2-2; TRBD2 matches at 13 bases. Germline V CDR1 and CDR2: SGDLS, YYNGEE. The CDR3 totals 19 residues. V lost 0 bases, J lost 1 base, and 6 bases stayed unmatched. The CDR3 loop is CASSVAVTSGRGNTGELFF. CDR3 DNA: TGTGCCAGCAGCGTAGCTGTAACTAGCGGGAGGGGGAACACCGGGGAGCTGTTTTTT.

CDR3 bases: TGCGCCAGCAGCCAGTTGGGTGCAGGTTATATCTCCTACGAGCAGTACTTC. It is translated as CASSQLGAGYISYEQYF. V usage is TRBV4-1 and J usage is TRBJ2-7; D not certain. The CDR3 loop spans 17 amino acids. With 3 bases removed from V and 0 bases from J, the gap between germline ends came to 18 bases. Germline CDR1 and CDR2: MGHRA and YSYEKL.

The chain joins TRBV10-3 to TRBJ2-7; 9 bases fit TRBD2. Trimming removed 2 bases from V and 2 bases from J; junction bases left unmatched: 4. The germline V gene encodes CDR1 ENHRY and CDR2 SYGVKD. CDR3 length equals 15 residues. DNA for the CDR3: TGTGCCATCAGTGAGCGGACTAGCGATCCCTACGAGCAGTACTTC. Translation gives CAISERTSDPYEQYF.

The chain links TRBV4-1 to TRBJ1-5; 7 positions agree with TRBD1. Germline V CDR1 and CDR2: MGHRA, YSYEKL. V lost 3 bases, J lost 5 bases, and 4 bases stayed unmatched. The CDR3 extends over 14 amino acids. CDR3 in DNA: TGCGCCAGCAGCCAGGACAGGACCTATCAGCCCCAGCATTTT. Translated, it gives CASSQDRTYQPQHF.

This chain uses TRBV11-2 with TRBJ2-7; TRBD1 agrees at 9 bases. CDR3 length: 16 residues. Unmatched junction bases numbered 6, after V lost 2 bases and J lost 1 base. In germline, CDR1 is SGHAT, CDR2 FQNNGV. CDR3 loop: CASSLNTGTGSYEQYF. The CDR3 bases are TGTGCCAGCAGCTTAAATACCGGGACAGGGTCCTACGAGCAGTACTTC.

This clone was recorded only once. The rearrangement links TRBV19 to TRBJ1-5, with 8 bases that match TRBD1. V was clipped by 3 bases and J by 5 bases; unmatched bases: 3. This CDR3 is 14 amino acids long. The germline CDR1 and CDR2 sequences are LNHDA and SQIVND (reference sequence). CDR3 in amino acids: CASSIPDRDQPQHF. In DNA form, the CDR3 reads TGTGCCAGTAGTATCCCGGACAGGGATCAGCCCCAGCATTTT.

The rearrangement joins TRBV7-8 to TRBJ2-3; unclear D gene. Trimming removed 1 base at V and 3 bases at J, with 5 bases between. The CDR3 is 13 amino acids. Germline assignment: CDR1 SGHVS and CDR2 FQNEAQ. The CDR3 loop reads CASSLGRTDTQYF. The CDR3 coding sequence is TGTGCCAGCAGCTTAGGGCGGACAGATACGCAGTATTTT.

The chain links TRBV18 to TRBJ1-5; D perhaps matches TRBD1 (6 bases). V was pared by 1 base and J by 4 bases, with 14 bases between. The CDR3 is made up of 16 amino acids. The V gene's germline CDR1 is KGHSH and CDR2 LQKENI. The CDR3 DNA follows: TGTGCCAGCTCACCACAGAGTGGCAGGGGAAATCAGCCCCAGCATTTT. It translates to CASSPQSGRGNQPQHF.

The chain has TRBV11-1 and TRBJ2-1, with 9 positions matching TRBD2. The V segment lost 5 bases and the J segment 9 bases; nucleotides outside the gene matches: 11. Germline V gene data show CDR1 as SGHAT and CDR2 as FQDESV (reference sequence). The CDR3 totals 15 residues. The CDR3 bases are TGTGCCAGCAGCAATAGCGGGAGAGCCTGGTCTGAGCAGTTCTTC. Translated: CASSNSGRAWSEQFF.

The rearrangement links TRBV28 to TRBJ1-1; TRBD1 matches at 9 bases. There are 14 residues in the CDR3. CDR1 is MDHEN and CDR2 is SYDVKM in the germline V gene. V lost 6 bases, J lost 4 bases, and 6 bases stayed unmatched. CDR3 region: CASSLRQGGTEAFF. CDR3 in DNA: TGTGCCAGCAGCCTTAGACAGGGGGGCACTGAAGCTTTCTTT.

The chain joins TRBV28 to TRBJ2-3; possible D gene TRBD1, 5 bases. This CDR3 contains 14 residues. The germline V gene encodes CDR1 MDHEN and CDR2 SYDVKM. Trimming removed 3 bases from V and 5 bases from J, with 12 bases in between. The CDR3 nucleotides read TGTGCCAGCAGTTTCATCAGGGCAGGAGATACGCAGTATTTT. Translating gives CASSFIRAGDTQYF.

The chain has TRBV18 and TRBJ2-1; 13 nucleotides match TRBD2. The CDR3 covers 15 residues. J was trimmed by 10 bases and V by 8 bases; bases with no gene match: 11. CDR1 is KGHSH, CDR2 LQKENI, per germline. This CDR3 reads CASVGLAGVLGEQFF. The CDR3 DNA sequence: TGTGCCAGCGTTGGACTAGCGGGAGTCTTGGGGGAGCAGTTCTTC. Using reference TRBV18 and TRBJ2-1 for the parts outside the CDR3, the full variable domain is NAGVMQNPRHLVRRRGQEARLRCSPMKGHSHVYWYRQLPEEGLKFMVYLQKENIIDESGMPKERFSAEFPKEGPSILRIQQVVRGDSAAYFCASVGLAGVLGEQFFGPGTRLTVL.

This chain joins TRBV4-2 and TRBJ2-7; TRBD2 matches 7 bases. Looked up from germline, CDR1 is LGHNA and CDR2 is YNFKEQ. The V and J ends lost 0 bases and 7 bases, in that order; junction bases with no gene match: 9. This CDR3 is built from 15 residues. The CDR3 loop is CASSQDEAGVGEQYF. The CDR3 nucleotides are TGTGCCAGCAGCCAAGATGAGGCGGGAGTGGGGGAGCAGTACTTC.

The CDR3 region is CASREMGRGAFF. The CDR3 coding sequence is TGTGCCAGCAGGGAAATGGGGAGGGGAGCTTTCTTT. This rearrangement joins TRBV12-3 or TRBV12-4 to TRBJ1-1, with a weak D call TRBD1 (5 bases). V was pared by 6 bases and J by 10 bases, with 15 bases between. The CDR3 spans 12 residues.

Here the CDR3 DNA reads TGTGCCAGCAGCTCATCTCTAGCGCTTTCTTTTCTAAGCTCCTACAATGAGCAGTTCTTC. It is translated as CASSSSLALSFLSSYNEQFF. The rearrangement uses TRBV9 and TRBJ2-1; weak D call: TRBD2 (6 bases). Trimming stripped 4 bases from V and 0 bases from J, with 26 bases between. Germline V gene data show CDR1 as SGDLS and CDR2 as YYNGEE. The CDR3 is 20 amino acids.

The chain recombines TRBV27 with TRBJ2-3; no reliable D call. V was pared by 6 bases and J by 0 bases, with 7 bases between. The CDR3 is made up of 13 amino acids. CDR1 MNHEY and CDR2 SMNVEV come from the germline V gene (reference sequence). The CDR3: CASSRGSTDTQYF. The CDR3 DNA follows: TGTGCCAGCAGCCGCGGAAGCACAGATACGCAGTATTTT.

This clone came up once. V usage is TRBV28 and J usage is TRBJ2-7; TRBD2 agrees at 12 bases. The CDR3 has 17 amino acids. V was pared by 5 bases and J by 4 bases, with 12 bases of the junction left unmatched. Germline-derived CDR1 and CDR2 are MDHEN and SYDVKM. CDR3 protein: CASSGRLAGVPPYEQYF. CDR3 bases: TGTGCCAGCAGTGGGAGACTAGCGGGAGTTCCCCCGTACGAGCAGTACTTC.

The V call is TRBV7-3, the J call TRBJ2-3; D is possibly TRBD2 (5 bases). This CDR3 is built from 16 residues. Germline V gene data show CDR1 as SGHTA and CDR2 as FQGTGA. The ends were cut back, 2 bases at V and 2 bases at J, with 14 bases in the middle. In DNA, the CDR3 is TGTGCCAGCAGCTTAGCACACAGCGGACTCACAGATACGCAGTATTTT. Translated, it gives CASSLAHSGLTDTQYF.